This T cell receptor beta chain was recorded in a study of identical twins. Study findings and constraints: Conclusions leaned on cross-sectional statistical analysis and did not track the same donors over time. It was possible that invariant MAIT and iNKT cells partly confounded the zero-insertion analyses. Carriage of fewer insertions was seen in abundant cord blood beta clonotypes, whereas memory repertoires showed none.

Trimming took 3 bases from V and 5 from J; bases not matched to a gene: 3. Germline lookup yields CDR1 KGHSH and CDR2 LQKENI. This CDR3 has 14 residues. TCRdb ran MiXCR on the 5' RACE reads and lists one entry per CDR3 protein. Of hundreds of thousands of distinct CDR3 sequences listed, 6.5% to 9.5% are singletons. Remarks on this clonotype: Its specificity is not known.

These data were also reused for a study on yellow fever vaccine responses in identical twins. Per that study: Twins' T cell vaccine responses reportedly looked partly convergent, partly personalized.

V usage is TRBV18 and J usage is TRBJ2-3, with 9 bases that match TRBD1. Sequenced material: memory (CD45RO+) T cells sorted from blood. The receptor was derived from a woman between 18 and 30 years old in good health. The CDR3 here is CASSPGQGVDTQYF. The CDR3 DNA reads as TGTGCCAGCTCACCGGGACAGGGAGTAGATACGCAGTATTTT.